The 29 T cell receptor beta chains below come from one sample, sequenced in a study of T cells after posttransplantation cyclophosphamide. Clones were sequenced by immunoSEQ multiplex PCR, and TCRdb holds only the in-frame ones, with some missing. The sample shows 35,000 to 40,000 clones, none of them appearing just once. Specimen: PBMCs. Receptors originate from a man aged 50 or older in good health, CMV-negative, and a related stem cell transplant donor.

V gene TRBV29-1 combines with J gene TRBJ2-5; 8 bases are shared with TRBD1. The junction had 14 bases not matched to a gene; V was cut back by 6 bases and J by 5 bases. The CDR3 sequence is 15 residues long. Germline assignment: CDR1 SQVTM and CDR2 ANQGSEA. CDR3 loop: CSVPSLGQGWETQYF. For the CDR3, the DNA is TGCAGCGTCCCAAGCTTAGGACAGGGTTGGGAGACCCAGTACTTC.

This clone was detected many times. The rearrangement uses TRBV6-5 and TRBJ2-7; D is possibly TRBD2 (6 bases). Trimming removed 4 bases from V and 6 bases from J, with 16 bases in between. CDR1 is MNHEY and CDR2 is SVGAGI in the germline V gene. The length of the CDR3 is 14 residues. CDR3 nucleotides: TGTGCCAGCAGTTTAAAAGGAGGGGTAGGCGAGCAGTACTTC. As protein: CASSLKGGVGEQYF.

This clone turned up a few times. CDR3 amino acids: CASSVTQGVGADTQYF. The CDR3 nucleotides are TGTGCCAGCAGCGTAACTCAGGGGGTCGGGGCAGATACGCAGTATTTT. The chain is built from TRBV9 and TRBJ2-3; 7 bases agree with TRBD1. Germline values: CDR1 SGDLS, CDR2 YYNGEE. V gave up 1 base and J gave up 4 bases; unmatched junction bases: 9. CDR3 length: 16 residues.

This clone was counted ten times or more. This CDR3 is CASSRGQDTGELFF. In nucleotides, the CDR3 is TGTGCCAGCAGCCGCGGACAGGACACCGGGGAGCTGTTTTTT. The V gene is TRBV4-2, the J gene TRBJ2-2, with TRBD1 identical over 7 bases. CDR1 is LGHNA and CDR2 is YNFKEQ in the germline V gene. CDR3 length equals 14 residues. The V gene end was trimmed by 4 bases and the J gene end by 3 bases; junction bases not matched to a gene: 2.

This clone has ten or more counts. J is TRBJ1-4 and V is TRBV19; D ambiguous. The V gene's germline CDR1 is LNHDA and CDR2 SQIVND (reference sequence). The CDR3 loop spans 13 amino acids. Trimming stripped 3 bases from V and 7 bases from J, with 9 bases between. CDR3 sequence (DNA): TGTGCCAGTAGTATGGCGGCCTCTGAAAAACTGTTTTTT. The encoded protein is CASSMAASEKLFF.

This clone was found many times. V and J are TRBV9 and TRBJ2-5; D not certain. The V end lost 6 bases, the J end lost 5 bases, and 8 bases lay between the germline ends. This CDR3 comprises 11 residues. Germline V gives CDR1 SGDLS, CDR2 YYNGEE. The CDR3 loop is CASNHRETQYF. The CDR3 DNA reads as TGTGCCAGCAACCACCGGGAGACCCAGTACTTC. The complete variable domain, with remaining parts taken from reference TRBV9 and TRBJ2-5, reads DSGVTQTPKHLITATGQRVTLRCSPRSGDLSVYWYQQSLDQGLQFLIQYYNGEERAKGNILERFSAQQFPDLHSELNLSSLELGDSALYFCASNHRETQYFGPGTRLLVL.

This chain connects TRBV11-2 to TRBJ2-7; a possible D gene is TRBD1 (5 bases). From germline, CDR1 is SGHAT and CDR2 FQNNGV. CDR3 length: 13 amino acids. Trimming left V 0 bases short and J 2 bases short, with 5 bases between. The CDR3 DNA sequence: TGTGCCAGCAGCTTAGACAGGGCCTACGAGCAGTACTTC. This codes for CASSLDRAYEQYF.

This clone was picked up many times. The chain has TRBV18 and TRBJ2-3; the match to TRBD1 covers 7 bases. Germline loops: CDR1 KGHSH, CDR2 LQKENI. This CDR3 spans 15 amino acids. J was trimmed by 4 bases and V by 3 bases; bases with no gene match: 7. This chain's CDR3 is CASSPETGSADTQYF. The CDR3 DNA follows: TGTGCCAGCTCACCTGAGACAGGGAGCGCAGATACGCAGTATTTT.

The V gene is TRBV7-2, the J gene TRBJ1-6, with 7 bases lining up with TRBD1. V shed 2 bases and J 0 bases; nucleotides not matched to a gene: 10. CDR3 size: 19 residues. Germline values: CDR1 SGHTA, CDR2 FQGNSA. The DNA for the CDR3 is TGTGCCAGCAGCTTATTCCTACAGGGGCCTAGCTCCTATAATTCACCCCTCCACTTT. As protein: CASSLFLQGPSSYNSPLHF.

Many counts were recorded for this clone. The rearrangement joins TRBV29-1 to TRBJ2-2; maybe TRBD1 (8 bases). The CDR3 is made up of 14 amino acids. CDR1 is SQVTM and CDR2 is ANQGSEA in the germline V gene. V gave up 7 bases and J gave up 3 bases, with 15 bases separating them. Here the CDR3 DNA reads TGCAGCGGTAGACAGGGGAGGGACACCGGGGAGCTGTTTTTT. Residues: CSGRQGRDTGELFF.

The genes are TRBV18 and TRBJ1-3; 10 bases agree with TRBD1. Per the germline V gene, CDR1 is KGHSH and CDR2 is LQKENI. The CDR3 runs 17 residues. Trimming cost V 6 bases and J 2 bases; bases outside gene matches: 10. The CDR3 region is CASSSGDRGYAGNTIYF. Here the CDR3 DNA reads TGTGCCAGCTCTTCCGGGGACAGGGGCTATGCTGGAAACACCATATATTTT. Full variable domain (rest looked up from reference TRBV18 and TRBJ1-3): NAGVMQNPRHLVRRRGQEARLRCSPMKGHSHVYWYRQLPEEGLKFMVYLQKENIIDESGMPKERFSAEFPKEGPSILRIQQVVRGDSAAYFCASSSGDRGYAGNTIYFGEGSWLTVV.

This clone was counted many times. V gene TRBV11-2 combines with J gene TRBJ2-2; maybe TRBD2 (6 bases). The V end was cut by 5 bases, the J end by 3 bases, with 13 bases between. The CDR3 sequence is 15 residues long. The germline CDR1 and CDR2 sequences are SGHAT and FQNNGV. The CDR3 reads CASSPRRADTGELFF. Here the CDR3 DNA reads TGTGCCAGCAGCCCCAGGAGGGCGGACACCGGGGAGCTGTTTTTT.

In this sample, this clone turned up many times. The chain carries TRBV15 and TRBJ1-4; possibly TRBD1 for D (5 bases). This CDR3 region has 14 residues. V dropped 5 bases and J dropped 10 bases, with 17 bases sitting between them. Germline V gene sequence: CDR1 LNHNV, CDR2 YYDKDF (reference sequence). CDR3 in amino acids: CATSFRGSKGKLFF. For the CDR3, the DNA is TGTGCCACCAGCTTTCGGGGGTCCAAGGGAAAACTGTTTTTT.

Many counts were recorded for this clone. The gene calls are TRBV19 and TRBJ1-2; a weak D match, TRBD1 (6 bases). This CDR3 region has 15 residues. Between the trimmed V and J ends, which lost 4 bases and 2 bases, there was a span of 14 bases. Germline loops: CDR1 LNHDA, CDR2 SQIVND (reference sequence). The CDR3: CASSRDTEKNYGYTF. CDR3 sequence (DNA): TGTGCCAGTAGTAGGGACACCGAAAAGAACTATGGCTACACCTTC. The whole variable domain, filled in from reference TRBV19 and TRBJ1-2, reads DGGITQSPKYLFRKEGQNVTLSCEQNLNHDAMYWYRQDPGQGLRLIYYSQIVNDFQKGDIAEGYSVSREKKESFPLTVTSAQKNPTAFYLCASSRDTEKNYGYTFGSGTRLTVV.

Only a few counts were recorded for this clone. The rearrangement uses TRBV7-2 and TRBJ2-3, with a possible D match to TRBD2 (7 bases). CDR3 length equals 16 residues. CDR1 and CDR2 from the germline V gene are SGHTA and FQGNSA. V shed 1 base and J shed 4 bases, with 15 bases lying between them. For the CDR3, the DNA is TGTGCCAGCAGCTTAGGCACCGGGGGGCGGGCAGATACGCAGTATTTT. It codes for CASSLGTGGRADTQYF.

Ten or more counts support this clone. This chain joins TRBV27 and TRBJ2-7; D is uncertain. V shed 2 bases and J shed 6 bases, with 8 bases lying between them. Germline V CDR1 and CDR2: MNHEY, SMNVEV (reference sequence). The CDR3 has 12 residues. In nucleotides, the CDR3 is TGTGCCAGCAGTTTAGTCTACGGCGAGCAGTACTTC. Its translation is CASSLVYGEQYF.

The genes are TRBV7-8 and TRBJ2-1; maybe TRBD2 (6 bases). Trimming took 4 bases from V and 9 from J, leaving 16 bases between them. This CDR3 contains 14 residues. In germline, CDR1 is SGHVS, CDR2 FQNEAQ. CDR3 nucleotides: TGTGCCAGCAGCTCTCTAAGGGGAGGAGGTGAGCAGTTCTTC. It is translated as CASSSLRGGGEQFF.

This clone came up many times. This chain links TRBV19 with TRBJ2-5; the D gene is possibly TRBD1 (5 bases). V gave up 4 bases and J gave up 4 bases, with 10 bases separating them. The CDR3 runs 13 residues. Looked up from germline, CDR1 is LNHDA and CDR2 is SQIVND (reference sequence). The CDR3 DNA reads TGTGCCAGTAGTACTGCAGGGCGAGAGACCCAGTACTTC. Amino acid sequence: CASSTAGRETQYF.

This clone was seen many times. Other DNA sequences from this sample encode an identical CDR3 as well. The genes are TRBV6-1 and TRBJ2-1; TRBD1 matches at 7 bases. Germline V lookup: CDR1 MNHNS, CDR2 SASEGT. J was trimmed by 2 bases and V by 6 bases; bases with no gene match: 7. The CDR3 is made up of 15 amino acids. The CDR3 loop reads CASRHRDRAYNEQFF. In DNA, the CDR3 is TGTGCCAGCAGGCACCGGGACAGAGCCTACAATGAGCAGTTCTTC.

As to this clone: At one end, the junction sequence differs from germline, possibly due to a read error. The sample has other DNA sequences that encode this CDR3 too. V gene TRBV18 combines with J gene TRBJ1-2, with a tentative D call TRBD1 (5 bases). Germline CDR1 and CDR2: KGHSH and LQKENI. This CDR3 has 15 amino acids. The CDR3 sequence: CASSLQVGQGRGYTF. The CDR3 nucleotides read TGTGCCAGCTCACTACAAGTAGGGCAGGGTCGCGGCTACACCTTT.

The sample holds many counts of this clone. The chain recombines TRBV6-1 with TRBJ2-7; TRBD2 aligns across 10 bases. Germline V CDR1 and CDR2: MNHNS, SASEGT. Trimming removed 4 bases from V and 3 bases from J; junction bases left unmatched: 6. The CDR3 has 15 residues. The CDR3 loop is CASSGLGLADYEQYF. Written as DNA, the CDR3 is TGTGCCAGCAGTGGACTCGGACTAGCGGACTACGAGCAGTACTTC.

Many counts were recorded for this clone. The rearrangement links TRBV6-6 to TRBJ1-2; possible D gene TRBD1, 5 bases. The CDR3 is 14 amino acids. Trimming shortened V by 0 bases and J by 6 bases, and 11 bases separated the two germline ends. Germline V gives CDR1 MNHNY, CDR2 SVGAGI (reference sequence). DNA for the CDR3: TGTGCCAGCAGTTACTCGGACACCTCGGATGGCTACACCTTC. Encoded protein: CASSYSDTSDGYTF.

The sample holds many counts of this clone. V is TRBV23-1 and J is TRBJ1-5; D is possibly TRBD1 (5 bases). TRBV23-1 is an ORF; its function is uncertain. Trimming removed 6 bases at V and 0 bases at J, with 12 bases between. The CDR3 sequence is 15 residues long. The CDR3 DNA follows: TGCGCCAGCAGCAGAACGACAGCTAGCAATCAGCCCCAGCATTTT. Translation: CASSRTTASNQPQHF.

At least ten counts were recorded for this clone. The chain has TRBV7-9 and TRBJ1-6; weak D call: TRBD1 (6 bases). CDR1 and CDR2 (germline): SEHNR, FQNEAQ (reference sequence). The V and J ends lost 7 bases and 5 bases respectively, with 15 bases between them. The CDR3 runs 15 residues. CDR3 amino acids: CASTGGAQDNSPLHF. CDR3 in DNA: TGTGCCAGCACCGGGGGGGCCCAGGATAATTCACCCCTCCACTTT. Full variable domain (missing parts from reference TRBV7-9 and TRBJ1-6): DTGVSQNPRHKITKRGQNVTFRCDPISEHNRLYWYRQTLGQGPEFLTYFQNEAQLEKSRLLSDRFSAERPKGSFSTLEIQRTEQGDSAMYLCASTGGAQDNSPLHFGNGTRLTVT.

In its sample, this clone was seen many times. The chain couples TRBV4-2 to TRBJ1-5, with D unresolved. CDR1 and CDR2 (germline): LGHNA, YNFKEQ. This CDR3 contains 13 residues. V was shortened by 1 base and J by 8 bases, with 9 bases between the two germline ends. In DNA form, the CDR3 reads TGTGCCAGCAGCCAAGTGGGCGGGGAGCCCCAGCATTTT. Translating gives CASSQVGGEPQHF.

This clone was counted a few times. The chain employs TRBV5-5 and TRBJ1-5, with D possibly TRBD1 on 5 matching bases. Between the trimmed V and J ends, which lost 0 bases and 1 base, there was a span of 17 bases. The CDR3 runs to 18 residues. Germline CDR1 and CDR2: SGHKS and YYEKEE (reference sequence). CDR3 sequence (DNA): TGTGCCAGCAGCTTGGCTGGCGCGGGGCCTAGGAGCAATCAGCCCCAGCATTTT. Translating gives CASSLAGAGPRSNQPQHF.

This clone was observed a few times. The gene calls are TRBV6-6 and TRBJ2-5; a possible D gene is TRBD1 (5 bases). This CDR3 is built from 13 residues. Germline loops: CDR1 MNHNY, CDR2 SVGAGI (reference sequence). Between the trimmed V and J ends, which lost 6 bases and 11 bases, there was a span of 19 bases. CDR3 sequence: CASSPGPSTWQYF. Written as DNA, the CDR3 is TGTGCCAGCAGCCCAGGGCCCTCAACGTGGCAGTACTTC.

Many counts were recorded for this clone. The gene calls are TRBV5-1 and TRBJ2-3; TRBD2 agrees at 12 bases. Trimming took 3 bases from V and 2 from J; bases not matched to a gene: 4. Per germline, CDR1 SGHRS and CDR2 YFSETQ. CDR3 length: 16 residues. CDR3 in DNA: TGCGCCAGCAGCTACCTAGCGGGGGGGCTCACAGATACGCAGTATTTT. Amino acid sequence: CASSYLAGGLTDTQYF.

This clone showed up many times. This sequence joins TRBV27 and TRBJ2-5, with TRBD1 matching 7 bases. The CDR3 spans 14 residues. Germline CDR1 MNHEY, CDR2 SMNVEV (reference sequence). The V gene end was trimmed by 6 bases and the J gene end by 1 base; junction bases not matched to a gene: 5. This CDR3 reads CASSPQGTQETQYF. CDR3 nucleotides: TGTGCCAGCAGCCCACAGGGGACCCAAGAGACCCAGTACTTC.